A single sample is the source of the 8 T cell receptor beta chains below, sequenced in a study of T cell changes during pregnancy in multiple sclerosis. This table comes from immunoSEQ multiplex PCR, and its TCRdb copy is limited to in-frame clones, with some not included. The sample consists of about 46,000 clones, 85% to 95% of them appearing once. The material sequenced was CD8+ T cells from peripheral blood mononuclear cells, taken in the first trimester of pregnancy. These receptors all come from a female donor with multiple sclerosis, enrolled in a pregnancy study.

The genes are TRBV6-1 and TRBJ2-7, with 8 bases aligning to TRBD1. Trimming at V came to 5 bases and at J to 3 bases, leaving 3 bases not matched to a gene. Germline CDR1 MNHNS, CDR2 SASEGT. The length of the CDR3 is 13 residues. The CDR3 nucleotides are TGTGCCAGCAGTCACAGGGGGGACTACGAGCAGTACTTC. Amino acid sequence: CASSHRGDYEQYF.

Here the CDR3 reads CASSMRQGIMGRGDSPLHF. In nucleotides, the CDR3 is TGTGCCAGCAGCATGAGGCAGGGAATTATGGGTCGAGGAGATTCACCCCTCCACTTT. The chain recombines TRBV21-1 with TRBJ1-6; the D call TRBD1 from the table was never checked on the DNA. TRBV21-1 is recorded as a pseudogene. CDR3 length: 19 amino acids.

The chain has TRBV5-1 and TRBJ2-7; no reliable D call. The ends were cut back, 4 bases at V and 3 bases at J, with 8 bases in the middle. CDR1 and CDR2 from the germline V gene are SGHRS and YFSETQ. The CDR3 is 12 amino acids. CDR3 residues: CASSARFYEQYF. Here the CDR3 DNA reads TGCGCCAGCAGCGCCAGGTTCTACGAGCAGTACTTC.

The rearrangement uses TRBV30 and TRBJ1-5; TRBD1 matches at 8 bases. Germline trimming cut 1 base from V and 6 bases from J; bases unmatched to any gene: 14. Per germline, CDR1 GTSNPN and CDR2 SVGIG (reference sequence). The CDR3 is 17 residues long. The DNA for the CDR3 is TGTGCCTGGAGTGGGAGCCTTAGACAGGGGAATATTCAGCCCCAGCATTTT. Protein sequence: CAWSGSLRQGNIQPQHF.

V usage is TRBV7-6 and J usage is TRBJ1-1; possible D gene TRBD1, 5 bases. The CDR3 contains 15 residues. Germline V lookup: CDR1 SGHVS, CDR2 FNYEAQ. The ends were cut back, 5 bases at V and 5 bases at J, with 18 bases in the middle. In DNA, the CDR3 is TGTGCCAGCAGCAACCCGTCGACAGCTGGAACTGAAGCTTTCTTT. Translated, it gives CASSNPSTAGTEAFF.

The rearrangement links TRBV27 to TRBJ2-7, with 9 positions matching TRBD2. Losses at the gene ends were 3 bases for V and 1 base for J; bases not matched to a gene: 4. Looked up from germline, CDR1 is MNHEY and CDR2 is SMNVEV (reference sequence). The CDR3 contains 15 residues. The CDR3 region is CASSFNAGGSYEQYF. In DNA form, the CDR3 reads TGTGCCAGCAGTTTTAATGCGGGAGGGTCCTACGAGCAGTACTTC.

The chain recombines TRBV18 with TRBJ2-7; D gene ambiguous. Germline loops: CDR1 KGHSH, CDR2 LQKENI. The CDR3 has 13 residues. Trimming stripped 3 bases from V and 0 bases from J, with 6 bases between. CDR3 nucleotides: TGTGCCAGCTCACCGAGCTCCTCCTACGAGCAGTACTTC. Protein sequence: CASSPSSSYEQYF.

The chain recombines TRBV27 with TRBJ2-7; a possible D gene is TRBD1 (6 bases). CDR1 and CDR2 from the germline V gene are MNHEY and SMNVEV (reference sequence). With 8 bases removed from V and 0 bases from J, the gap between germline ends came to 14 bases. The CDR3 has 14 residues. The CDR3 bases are TGTGCCAGCGCAGGGGTGAAAAGCTCCTACGAGCAGTACTTC. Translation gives CASAGVKSSYEQYF.